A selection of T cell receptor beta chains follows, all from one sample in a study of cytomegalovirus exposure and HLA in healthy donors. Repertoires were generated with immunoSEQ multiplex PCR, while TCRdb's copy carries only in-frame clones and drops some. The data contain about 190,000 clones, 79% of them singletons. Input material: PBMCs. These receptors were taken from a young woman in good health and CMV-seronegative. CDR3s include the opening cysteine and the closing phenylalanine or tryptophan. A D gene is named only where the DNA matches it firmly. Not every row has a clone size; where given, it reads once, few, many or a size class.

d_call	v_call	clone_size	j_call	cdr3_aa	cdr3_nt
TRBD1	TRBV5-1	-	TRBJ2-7	CASSLATGQASYEQYF	TGCGCCAGCAGCTTGGCTACGGGACAGGCCTCCTACGAGCAGTACTTC
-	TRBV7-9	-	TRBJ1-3	CASSLDAGSGNTIYF	TGTGCCAGCAGCTTAGATGCAGGCTCTGGAAACACCATATATTTT
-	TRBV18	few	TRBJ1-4	CASSPKGEYNEKLFF	TGTGCCAGCTCACCGAAGGGGGAATACAATGAAAAACTGTTTTTT
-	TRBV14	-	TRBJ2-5	CASSQVGGRRETQYF	TGTGCCAGCAGCCAAGTCGGGGGACGCAGGGAGACCCAGTACTTC
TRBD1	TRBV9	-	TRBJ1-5	CASSVVRGQLSNQPQHF	TGTGCCAGCAGCGTAGTTCGGGGACAGTTGAGCAATCAGCCCCAGCATTTT
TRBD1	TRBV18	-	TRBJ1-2	CASSPTGQQNYGYTF	TGTGCCAGCTCACCAACGGGACAGCAGAACTATGGCTACACCTTC
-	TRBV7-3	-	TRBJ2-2	CASSLILGTGVPGELFF	TGTGCCAGCAGCTTAATACTGGGGACGGGAGTACCCGGGGAGCTGTTTTTT
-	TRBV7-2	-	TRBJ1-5	CASSDSSNQPQHF	TGTGCCAGCAGCGATTCCAGTAATCAGCCCCAGCATTTT
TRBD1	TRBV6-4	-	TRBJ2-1	CASSDQTDRGDEQFF	TGTGCCAGCAGTGATCAGACAGACAGGGGGGATGAGCAGTTCTTC
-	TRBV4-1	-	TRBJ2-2	CASSPNTGELFF	TGCGCCAGCAGCCCAAACACCGGGGAGCTGTTTTTT
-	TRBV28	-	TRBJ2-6	CASSSGDSLSGANALTF	TGTGCCAGCAGTTCGGGGGACAGCCTCTCTGGGGCCAACGCCCTGACTTTC
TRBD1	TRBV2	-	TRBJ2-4	CASSDQGAAKNIQYF	TGTGCCAGCAGTGATCAGGGGGCGGCCAAAAACATTCAGTACTTC
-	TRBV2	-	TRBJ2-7	CASMASYEQYF	TGTGCCAGCATGGCCTCCTACGAGCAGTACTTC
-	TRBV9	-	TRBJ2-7	CASSVGAGSTWQYF	TGTGCCAGCAGCGTAGGGGCAGGGTCTACATGGCAGTACTTC
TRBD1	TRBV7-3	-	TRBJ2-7	CASSPTGRYEQYF	TGTGCCAGCAGCCCGACAGGGCGCTACGAGCAGTACTTC
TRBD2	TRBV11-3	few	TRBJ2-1	CASSFGGVYNEQFF	TGTGCCAGCAGCTTCGGGGGGGTATACAATGAGCAGTTCTTC
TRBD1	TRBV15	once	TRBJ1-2	CATSRGLQGALEGYTF	TGTGCCACCAGCAGAGGACTACAGGGGGCTTTGGAGGGCTACACCTTC
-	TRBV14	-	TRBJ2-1	CASSQILWGRHSYNEQFF	TGTGCCAGCAGCCAAATCCTCTGGGGGCGGCACTCCTACAATGAGCAGTTCTTC
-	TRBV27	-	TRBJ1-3	CASEITANSGNTIYF	TGTGCCAGCGAAATTACAGCTAACTCTGGAAACACCATATATTTT
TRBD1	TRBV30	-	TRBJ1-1	CAWAQGGGTEAFF	TGTGCCTGGGCCCAGGGGGGCGGGACTGAAGCTTTCTTT
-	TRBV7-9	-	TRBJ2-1	CASSPNYNEQFF	TGTGCCAGCAGCCCCAACTACAATGAGCAGTTCTTC
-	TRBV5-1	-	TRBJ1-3	CASSLGLDGNTIYF	TGCGCCAGCAGCTTGGGCCTAGATGGAAACACCATATATTTT
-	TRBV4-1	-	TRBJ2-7	CASSQDDGRDTYEQYF	TGCGCCAGCAGCCAAGACGACGGAAGAGACACCTACGAGCAGTACTTC
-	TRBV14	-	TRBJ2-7	CASSQEEGLSYEQYF	TGTGCCAGCAGCCAAGAGGAGGGCCTCAGTTACGAGCAGTACTTC
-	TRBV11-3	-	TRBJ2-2	CASSLADGELFF	TGTGCCAGCAGCTTAGCAGACGGGGAGCTGTTTTTT
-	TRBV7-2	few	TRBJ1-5	CASSGRGGINQPQHF	TGTGCCAGCAGCGGTCGAGGAGGAATCAATCAGCCCCAGCATTTT
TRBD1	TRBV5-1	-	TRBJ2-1	CASSLGPDRGLVEQFF	TGCGCCAGCAGCTTGGGTCCGGACAGGGGGTTAGTTGAGCAGTTCTTC
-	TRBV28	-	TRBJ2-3	CASSLGRRLRTDTQYF	TGTGCCAGCAGTTTAGGACGGAGGTTGAGAACAGATACGCAGTATTTT
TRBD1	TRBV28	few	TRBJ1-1	CASQHRGFSVNTEAFF	TGTGCCAGCCAACACAGGGGATTTTCGGTGAACACTGAAGCTTTCTTT
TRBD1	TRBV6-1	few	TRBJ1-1	CASSDGDRGSSEAFF	TGTGCCAGCAGTGACGGGGACAGGGGGTCGTCTGAAGCTTTCTTT
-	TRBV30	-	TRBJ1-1	CAWIGGDTEAFF	TGTGCCTGGATTGGGGGGGACACTGAAGCTTTCTTT
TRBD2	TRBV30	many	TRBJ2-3	CAWSTLAGGGDTQYF	TGTGCCTGGAGTACCTTAGCGGGAGGCGGGGATACGCAGTATTTT
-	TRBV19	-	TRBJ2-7	CASSMQGGQPSYEQYF	TGTGCCAGTAGTATGCAAGGGGGACAACCCTCCTACGAGCAGTACTTC
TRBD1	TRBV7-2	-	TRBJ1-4	CASSPQTGNEKLFF	TGTGCCAGCAGCCCACAGACAGGGAATGAAAAACTGTTTTTT
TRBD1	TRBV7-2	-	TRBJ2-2	CASTPGTGGFGGELFF	TGTGCCAGCACACCCGGGACAGGGGGCTTTGGCGGGGAGCTGTTTTTT
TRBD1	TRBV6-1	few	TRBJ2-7	CASRDRDRGHEQYF	TGTGCCAGCAGAGATAGAGACAGGGGCCACGAGCAGTACTTC
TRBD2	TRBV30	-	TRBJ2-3	CAWSLAGEIDTQYF	TGTGCCTGGAGTTTAGCGGGAGAAATAGATACGCAGTATTTT
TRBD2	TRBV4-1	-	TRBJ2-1	CASSASTSGSSYNEQFF	TGCGCCAGCAGCGCGTCGACTAGCGGGAGCTCCTACAATGAGCAGTTCTTC
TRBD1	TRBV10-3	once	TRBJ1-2	CAISQSFGGGSVYGYTF	TGTGCCATCAGTCAATCCTTTGGAGGGGGCTCTGTCTATGGCTACACCTTC
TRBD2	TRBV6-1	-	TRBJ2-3	CASSEGLAGVDTQYF	TGTGCCAGCAGTGAGGGACTAGCGGGAGTGGATACGCAGTATTTT
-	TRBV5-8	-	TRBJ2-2	CASTLLRTGELFF	TGTGCCAGCACCCTGTTGAGGACCGGGGAGCTGTTTTTT
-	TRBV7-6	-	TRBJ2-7	CASSHPSSYEQYF	TGTGCCAGCAGCCACCCCTCTAGCTACGAGCAGTACTTC
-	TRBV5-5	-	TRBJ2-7	CASSPDTVYEQYF	TGTGCCAGCAGCCCGGACACCGTCTACGAGCAGTACTTC
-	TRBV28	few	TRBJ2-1	CASSFRTPNNEQFF	TGTGCCAGCAGTTTTAGGACTCCTAACAATGAGCAGTTCTTC
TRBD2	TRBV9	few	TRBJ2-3	CASSPRGGGGATDTQYF	TGTGCCAGCAGCCCGAGGGGGGGCGGGGGGGCTACAGATACGCAGTATTTT
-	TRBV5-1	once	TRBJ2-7	CASRIASSYEQYF	TGCGCCAGCAGAATAGCGAGCTCCTACGAGCAGTACTTC
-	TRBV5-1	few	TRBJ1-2	CASSLVRANYGYTF	TGCGCCAGCAGCTTGGTACGAGCTAACTATGGCTACACCTTC
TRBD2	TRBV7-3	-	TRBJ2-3	CASSSQSGRGTDTQYF	TGTGCCAGCAGCTCCCAAAGCGGGAGGGGCACAGATACGCAGTATTTT
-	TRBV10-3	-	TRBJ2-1	CAIRPRGDNEQFF	TGTGCCATCAGACCCAGGGGGGACAATGAGCAGTTCTTC
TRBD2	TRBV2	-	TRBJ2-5	CASTGLAGFETQYF	TGTGCCAGCACTGGACTAGCGGGATTTGAGACCCAGTACTTC
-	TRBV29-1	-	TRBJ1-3	CSVGGHTGNTIYF	TGCAGCGTTGGGGGACACACTGGAAACACCATATATTTT
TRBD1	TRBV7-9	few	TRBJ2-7	CASSPRTGWTYEQYF	TGTGCCAGCAGCCCCAGGACAGGGTGGACCTACGAGCAGTACTTC
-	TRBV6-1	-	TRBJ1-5	CASSGSGARGSNQPQHF	TGTGCCAGCAGTGGATCTGGCGCCCGGGGGAGCAATCAGCCCCAGCATTTT